This T cell receptor beta chain was recovered during a study of T cell repertoires in cytomegalovirus infection. In the study overall: Matching HLA type and CMV infection were both indicated by public TCR beta signatures. Study results and caveats: Ex vivo, HLA-C-restricted CMV-specific TCR beta clonotypes prevailed over the rest of the response.

The CDR3 has 15 residues. V was clipped by 2 bases and J by 2 bases, with 10 bases between them. Germline loops: CDR1 SGHVS, CDR2 FNYEAQ. About this clonotype: Its specificity is not known.

TCRdb recomputed calls from the reads with MiXCR, one row per CDR3 protein. Of a few hundred thousand distinct CDR3 sequences listed, about 26% are singletons. This receptor was identified in a human donor in good health (CMV status not recorded). Some clones in this sample may be carry-over from other donors' samples. The specimen sequenced was PBMCs. The J gene is TRBJ1-3, the V gene TRBV7-6, with a tentative D call TRBD1 (6 bases). The CDR3 sequence: CASSLQGQAGNTIYF. The CDR3 DNA follows: TGTGCCAGCAGCTTACAGGGGCAGGCTGGAAACACCATATATTTT.